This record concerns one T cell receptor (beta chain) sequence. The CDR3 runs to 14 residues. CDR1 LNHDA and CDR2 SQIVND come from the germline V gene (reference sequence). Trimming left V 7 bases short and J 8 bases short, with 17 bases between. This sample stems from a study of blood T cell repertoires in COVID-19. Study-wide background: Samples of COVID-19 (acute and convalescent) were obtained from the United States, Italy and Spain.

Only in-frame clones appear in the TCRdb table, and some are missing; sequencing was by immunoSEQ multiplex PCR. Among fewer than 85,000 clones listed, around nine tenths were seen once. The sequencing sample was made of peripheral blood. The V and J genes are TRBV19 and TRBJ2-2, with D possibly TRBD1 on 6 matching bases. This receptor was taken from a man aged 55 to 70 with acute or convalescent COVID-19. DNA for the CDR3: TGTGCCAGTAAAGAAACACAGGGCATAGGGGAGCTGTTTTTT. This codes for CASKETQGIGELFF. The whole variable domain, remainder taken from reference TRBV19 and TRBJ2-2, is DGGITQSPKYLFRKEGQNVTLSCEQNLNHDAMYWYRQDPGQGLRLIYYSQIVNDFQKGDIAEGYSVSREKKESFPLTVTSAQKNPTAFYLCASKETQGIGELFFGEGSRLTVL.